This TCR beta chain was documented in a study of blood T cell repertoires in COVID-19. Using immunoSEQ multiplex PCR, the repertoire was profiled, and TCRdb retains in-frame clones only, with some absent. This sample carries about 250,000 clones, approximately 88% of them seen once, and the ten largest clones take under 8%. This CDR3 has 15 amino acids. The germline V gene has CDR1 MDHEN and CDR2 SYDVKM. The J segment lost 1 base and the V segment lost 5 bases, leaving 7 bases of the junction unmatched. Source material: peripheral blood. This receptor was taken from a woman in her 30s with COVID-19, enrolled during active disease. The chain has TRBV28 and TRBJ2-5; 7 bases fit TRBD2. The DNA of the CDR3 is TGTGCCAGCAGTCCGCGGGGGTCCCCCCAAGAGACCCAGTACTTC. This encodes CASSPRGSPQETQYF. Together with reference TRBV28 and TRBJ2-5, the CDR3 gives the full variable domain: DVKVTQSSRYLVKRTGEKVFLECVQDMDHENMFWYRQDPGLGLRLIYFSYDVKMKEKGDIPEGYSVSREKKERFSLILESASTNQTSMYLCASSPRGSPQETQYFGPGTRLLVL.